What follows are 14 T cell receptor beta chains derived from one specimen sequenced in a study of blood T cell repertoires in COVID-19. Produced via immunoSEQ multiplex PCR; TCRdb's table is partial and in-frame only. The repertoire holds approximately 90,000 clones, with roughly 86% as singletons. Sequencing was carried out using peripheral blood. All receptors derive from a woman aged 80 or over with acute or convalescent COVID-19.

V gene TRBV28 combines with J gene TRBJ1-1; D perhaps matches TRBD1 (5 bases). This CDR3 has 18 amino acids. V lost 5 bases, J lost 0 bases, and 22 bases lay in between. Germline V CDR1 and CDR2: MDHEN, SYDVKM. The CDR3 spells CASSPPRTSSRLNTEAFF. DNA for the CDR3: TGTGCCAGCAGTCCCCCTCGGACAAGTAGTAGGCTGAACACTGAAGCTTTCTTT. The complete variable domain, with remaining parts taken from reference TRBV28 and TRBJ1-1, reads DVKVTQSSRYLVKRTGEKVFLECVQDMDHENMFWYRQDPGLGLRLIYFSYDVKMKEKGDIPEGYSVSREKKERFSLILESASTNQTSMYLCASSPPRTSSRLNTEAFFGQGTRLTVV.

The genes are TRBV29-1 and TRBJ1-1, with 7 bases fitting TRBD1. The CDR3 runs to 10 residues. Germline CDR1 is SQVTM and CDR2 is ANQGSEA. V lost 4 bases to trimming and J lost 9 bases; unmatched junction nucleotides: 2. The DNA for the CDR3 is TGCAGCGTTGCAGGGGGTCAAGCTTTCTTT. Protein product: CSVAGGQAFF.

The chain has TRBV5-1 and TRBJ2-1; 8 bases fit TRBD2. The CDR3 totals 16 residues. Germline-derived CDR1 and CDR2 are SGHRS and YFSETQ. V trimming: 7 bases; J trimming: 3 bases; junction bases outside the gene matches: 12. CDR3 sequence reads: CASAQGSGEDYNEQFF. CDR3 DNA sequence: TGCGCCAGCGCCCAGGGTAGCGGGGAAGACTACAATGAGCAGTTCTTC.

V gene TRBV19 combines with J gene TRBJ2-1; 8 nucleotides agree with TRBD2. Trimming took 4 bases from V and 6 from J; bases not matched to a gene: 5. The CDR3 contains 14 residues. Germline values: CDR1 LNHDA, CDR2 SQIVND (reference sequence). The CDR3 here is CASSNGLASNEQFF. For the CDR3, the DNA is TGTGCCAGTAGTAACGGACTAGCAAGCAATGAGCAGTTCTTC.

This clone was detected only once. This rearrangement joins TRBV6-5 to TRBJ1-1; the D gene is possibly TRBD1 (5 bases). There are 15 residues in the CDR3. V was trimmed by 2 bases and J by 2 bases, leaving 12 bases between them. Germline CDR1 and CDR2: MNHEY and SVGAGI. CDR3 in amino acids: CASSYEVQGNTEAFF. Here the CDR3 DNA reads TGTGCCAGCAGTTACGAGGTGCAGGGTAACACTGAAGCTTTCTTT.

The J gene is TRBJ1-2, the V gene TRBV5-1; unclear D gene. CDR1 and CDR2 from the germline V gene are SGHRS and YFSETQ. V was clipped by 0 bases and J by 2 bases, with 8 bases between them. This CDR3 contains 14 residues. The CDR3 reads CASSLERQNYGYTF. The CDR3 DNA sequence: TGCGCCAGCAGCTTGGAGAGGCAGAACTATGGCTACACCTTC.

The chain has TRBV28 and TRBJ2-7; 9 nucleotides match TRBD2. V dropped 4 bases and J dropped 4; count of bases not matched to a gene: 14. Germline-derived CDR1 and CDR2 are MDHEN and SYDVKM. The CDR3 contains 17 residues. CDR3 in amino acids: CASSSPLGVSGSYEQYF. CDR3 in DNA: TGTGCCAGCAGTTCCCCCCTCGGCGTTAGCGGGAGTTACGAGCAGTACTTC.

The V gene is TRBV6-5, the J gene TRBJ2-3; 8 nucleotides agree with TRBD2. V shed 6 bases and J 5 bases; nucleotides not matched to a gene: 10. This CDR3 is 15 amino acids long. Germline V lookup: CDR1 MNHEY, CDR2 SVGAGI. DNA for the CDR3: TGTGCCAGCAGCAAGGACCAGCGGGGGAGAGATACGCAGTATTTT. It yields the protein CASSKDQRGRDTQYF.

V gene TRBV15 combines with J gene TRBJ1-2, with D perhaps TRBD1 (6 bases). Germline CDR1 and CDR2: LNHNV and YYDKDF (reference sequence). V shed 4 bases and J shed 4 bases, with 16 bases lying between them. CDR3 length: 15 residues. CDR3 sequence: CATSIRSRDTYGYTF. The CDR3 DNA reads as TGTGCCACCAGCATACGAAGTCGGGACACCTATGGCTACACCTTC. Together with reference TRBV15 and TRBJ1-2, the CDR3 gives the full variable domain: DAMVIQNPRYQVTQFGKPVTLSCSQTLNHNVMYWYQQKSSQAPKLLFHYYDKDFNNEADTPDNFQSRRPNTSFCFLDIRSPGLGDTAMYLCATSIRSRDTYGYTFGSGTRLTVV.

The chain uses TRBV9 and TRBJ1-1; the D gene is possibly TRBD1 (6 bases). Germline V lookup: CDR1 SGDLS, CDR2 YYNGEE. V gave up 0 bases and J gave up 1 base, with 10 bases separating them. This CDR3 is 15 amino acids long. The CDR3 is CASSVAQGTNTEAFF. For the CDR3, the DNA is TGTGCCAGCAGCGTAGCCCAGGGGACGAACACTGAAGCTTTCTTT.

The J gene is TRBJ1-2, the V gene TRBV28; 9 bases match TRBD1. V shed 1 base, J shed 4 bases, and the junction held 7 bases outside the gene matches. The V gene's germline CDR1 is MDHEN and CDR2 SYDVKM. This CDR3 spans 16 amino acids. The CDR3 loop reads CASSLSGQGSSYGYTF. Here the CDR3 DNA reads TGTGCCAGCAGTTTATCGGGACAGGGATCCTCCTATGGCTACACCTTC.

The chain employs TRBV5-1 and TRBJ2-5, with 7 bases fitting TRBD1. This CDR3 region has 14 residues. With 0 bases clipped from V and 3 bases from J, the junction kept 2 bases outside the gene matches. Germline CDR1 is SGHRS and CDR2 is YFSETQ. The chain's CDR3 is CASSLGGTEETQYF. Here the CDR3 DNA reads TGCGCCAGCAGCTTGGGAGGGACAGAAGAGACCCAGTACTTC.

This CDR3 reads CASTPGGADYEQYF. The CDR3 coding sequence is TGTGCCAGCACCCCGGGCGGAGCGGACTACGAGCAGTACTTC. The rearrangement joins TRBV7-9 to TRBJ2-7, with a weak D call TRBD2 (5 bases). Germline-derived CDR1 and CDR2 are SEHNR and FQNEAQ (reference sequence). The CDR3 length is 14 residues. The germline V and J ends were trimmed by 7 bases and 3 bases, with 16 bases remaining between them.

V usage is TRBV10-3 and J usage is TRBJ1-1; 11 positions match TRBD1. The CDR3 runs 18 residues. Trimming removed 5 bases from V and 1 base from J; junction bases left unmatched: 12. Looked up from germline, CDR1 is ENHRY and CDR2 is SYGVKD. CDR3 nucleotide sequence: TGTGCCATCAGTTCGCCGGGGACAGGGGGGAGTGAGAACACTGAAGCTTTCTTT. Translated, it gives CAISSPGTGGSENTEAFF.